This T cell receptor (beta chain) was sequenced during a study of blood T cell repertoires in COVID-19. Overall study context: Samples taken during acute and convalescent COVID-19 were collected in the United States, Italy and Spain.

The repertoire was sequenced with immunoSEQ multiplex PCR; TCRdb's copy has only in-frame clones and lacks some. The sample holds about 130,000 clones; around 81% are singletons and the top ten take 3.8%. Germline V gene data show CDR1 as MGHDK and CDR2 as SYGVNS. CDR3 length equals 15 residues. V lost 3 bases and J 8 bases, leaving 16 bases between the germline ends. The sequenced sample consisted of peripheral blood. V gene TRBV25-1 combines with J gene TRBJ1-4; D not certain. The TCR comes from a woman aged 50 to 60 with acute or convalescent COVID-19. The CDR3 DNA is TGTGCCAGCAGTGAGAATGGCAGGTGGAAGGAAAAACTGTTTTTT. Encoded protein: CASSENGRWKEKLFF.